These T cell receptor beta chains were read from a single sample in a study of blood T cell repertoires in COVID-19. Sequencing was performed with immunoSEQ multiplex PCR; in TCRdb, only in-frame clones are kept and a portion is missing. This sample has some 200,000 clones, with 80% to 90% found just once. The sample was peripheral blood. All receptors derive from a woman aged 35 to 49 who had recovered from COVID-19. The CDR3 runs from the conserved cysteine through the conserved F or W. Each record gives: clone size, V gene, D gene, J gene, CDR3 DNA, CDR3 protein. A D gene is named only where the DNA matches it firmly. Clone size is shown for a subset of rows, as once, few, many or a class of expanded clone.

clone size: .; V gene: TRBV18; D gene: .; J gene: TRBJ1-4; CDR3 DNA: TGTGCCAGCTCACCCCAAGCCCCTTCAACTAATGAAAAACTGTTTTTT; CDR3 protein: CASSPQAPSTNEKLFF
clone size: .; V gene: TRBV4-1; D gene: .; J gene: TRBJ1-1; CDR3 DNA: TGCGCCAGCAGCCAAGAGACTAACGCTGAAGCTTTCTTT; CDR3 protein: CASSQETNAEAFF
clone size: once; V gene: TRBV28; D gene: .; J gene: TRBJ2-1; CDR3 DNA: TGTGCCAGCAGTTCAGGGTCCTACAATGAGCAGTTCTTC; CDR3 protein: CASSSGSYNEQFF
clone size: .; V gene: TRBV27; D gene: .; J gene: TRBJ2-2; CDR3 DNA: TGTGCCAGCAGGGCACAAGGGACAACCGGGGAGCTGTTTTTT; CDR3 protein: CASRAQGTTGELFF
clone size: .; V gene: TRBV19; D gene: .; J gene: TRBJ1-1; CDR3 DNA: TGTGCCAGTAGTATACAAATCAGGAACACTGAAGCTTTCTTT; CDR3 protein: CASSIQIRNTEAFF
clone size: .; V gene: TRBV28; D gene: TRBD1; J gene: TRBJ1-2; CDR3 DNA: TGTGCCATCACAGGGGGTTTGGGTGGCTACACCTTC; CDR3 protein: CAITGGLGGYTF
clone size: few; V gene: TRBV3-1/TRBV3-2; D gene: TRBD1; J gene: TRBJ2-2; CDR3 DNA: TGTGCCAGCAGCCTAGTACAGGGGTGGACCGGGGAGCTGTTTTTT; CDR3 protein: CASSLVQGWTGELFF
clone size: .; V gene: TRBV7-9; D gene: TRBD1; J gene: TRBJ1-2; CDR3 DNA: TGTGCCAGCAGCGACTCCGGGACAGCTAACTATGGCTACACCTTC; CDR3 protein: CASSDSGTANYGYTF
clone size: .; V gene: TRBV21-1; D gene: .; J gene: TRBJ1-5; CDR3 DNA: TGTGCCAGCAGCAAAGATCGGGTTTTCAGGACAGGGGAGGATCAGCCCCAGCATTTT; CDR3 protein: CASSKDRVFRTGEDQPQHF
clone size: .; V gene: TRBV11-2; D gene: .; J gene: TRBJ2-1; CDR3 DNA: TGTGCCAGCAGCACAAACAGGGCTAATGAGCAGTTCTTC; CDR3 protein: CASSTNRANEQFF
clone size: .; V gene: TRBV27; D gene: TRBD1; J gene: TRBJ1-2; CDR3 DNA: TGTGCCAGCAGTCCCTCGATCGGACAGGGGTATGGCTACACCTTC; CDR3 protein: CASSPSIGQGYGYTF
clone size: .; V gene: TRBV11-3; D gene: TRBD1; J gene: TRBJ2-5; CDR3 DNA: TGTGCCAGCAGCAAAGGGACAGGGAGTCAAGAGACCCAGTACTTC; CDR3 protein: CASSKGTGSQETQYF
clone size: .; V gene: TRBV30; D gene: TRBD1; J gene: TRBJ1-6; CDR3 DNA: TGTGCCTGGAAAACAGGGGGCGGGACACCCCTCCACTTT; CDR3 protein: CAWKTGGGTPLHF
clone size: .; V gene: TRBV19; D gene: .; J gene: TRBJ2-3; CDR3 DNA: TGTGCCAGTAGTTCGGACAGTAGACGAACAGATACGCAGTATTTT; CDR3 protein: CASSSDSRRTDTQYF
clone size: few; V gene: TRBV21-1; D gene: .; J gene: TRBJ2-5; CDR3 DNA: TGTGCCAGCAGCAAAGCCACCCTGGACTCCCGCAATAAGACCCAGTACTTC; CDR3 protein: CASSKATLDSRNKTQYF
clone size: .; V gene: TRBV18; D gene: .; J gene: TRBJ2-1; CDR3 DNA: TGTGCCAGCTCACCGCCGGCGGATGGCAATGAGCAGTTCTTC; CDR3 protein: CASSPPADGNEQFF
clone size: .; V gene: TRBV7-8; D gene: .; J gene: TRBJ2-7; CDR3 DNA: TGTGCCAGCAGCTTAAATACCGGGACATTCTACGAGCAGTACTTC; CDR3 protein: CASSLNTGTFYEQYF
clone size: few; V gene: TRBV4-2; D gene: .; J gene: TRBJ1-4; CDR3 DNA: TGTGCCAGCAGCCCTGGACGGGAGGGACTGTTTTTT; CDR3 protein: CASSPGREGLFF
clone size: once; V gene: TRBV3-1/TRBV3-2; D gene: TRBD2; J gene: TRBJ2-3; CDR3 DNA: TGTGCCAGCACCCCCCTTGGGGGGGGAACAGATACGCAGTATTTT; CDR3 protein: CASTPLGGGTDTQYF
clone size: .; V gene: TRBV10-3; D gene: TRBD1; J gene: TRBJ1-5; CDR3 DNA: TGTGCCACCAACCCGACAGGGGATACTCAGCCCCAGCATTTT; CDR3 protein: CATNPTGDTQPQHF
clone size: .; V gene: TRBV5-4; D gene: .; J gene: TRBJ2-1; CDR3 DNA: TGTGCCAGCGTAAAGGCCGGGTCCGACGGCTACAATGAGCAGTTCTTC; CDR3 protein: CASVKAGSDGYNEQFF
clone size: .; V gene: TRBV5-6; D gene: .; J gene: TRBJ1-2; CDR3 DNA: TGTGCCAGCAGCATCGAGGGTGGCTACACCTTC; CDR3 protein: CASSIEGGYTF
clone size: .; V gene: TRBV19; D gene: TRBD1; J gene: TRBJ2-2; CDR3 DNA: TGTGCCAGTAGTATAGATCAGGGGGCAATTTACACCGGGGAGCTGTTTTTT; CDR3 protein: CASSIDQGAIYTGELFF
clone size: few; V gene: TRBV19; D gene: .; J gene: TRBJ1-5; CDR3 DNA: TGTGCCAGTAGTATAGTGGCTGGGGCCAATCAGCCCCAGCATTTT; CDR3 protein: CASSIVAGANQPQHF
clone size: once; V gene: TRBV5-4; D gene: .; J gene: TRBJ1-2; CDR3 DNA: TGTGCCAGCAGCTTGGGAGCAGGGCGAAACTATGGCTACACCTTC; CDR3 protein: CASSLGAGRNYGYTF
clone size: .; V gene: TRBV13; D gene: .; J gene: TRBJ1-5; CDR3 DNA: TGTGCCAGCAGCTTAGATCGTGATCAGCCCCAGCATTTT; CDR3 protein: CASSLDRDQPQHF
clone size: .; V gene: TRBV5-1; D gene: TRBD1; J gene: TRBJ1-2; CDR3 DNA: TGCGCCAGCAGCTTGAACGGACAGGGCCACTATGGCTACACCTTC; CDR3 protein: CASSLNGQGHYGYTF
clone size: .; V gene: TRBV7-9; D gene: .; J gene: TRBJ1-2; CDR3 DNA: TGTGCCAGCAGCTTAGACTACAATGGCTACACCTTC; CDR3 protein: CASSLDYNGYTF
clone size: .; V gene: TRBV9; D gene: .; J gene: TRBJ2-1; CDR3 DNA: TGTGCCAGCAGCGTAGGAGAAGTCGCGTTTTACAATGAGCAGTTCTTC; CDR3 protein: CASSVGEVAFYNEQFF
clone size: .; V gene: TRBV2; D gene: TRBD2; J gene: TRBJ2-5; CDR3 DNA: TGTGCCGGCCGGGAGGCAGAGACCCAGTACTTC; CDR3 protein: CAGREAETQYF
clone size: .; V gene: TRBV3-1/TRBV3-2; D gene: .; J gene: TRBJ2-7; CDR3 DNA: TGTGCCAGCAGCCCCCCCGGCACACCAGGGGAGCAGTACTTC; CDR3 protein: CASSPPGTPGEQYF
clone size: .; V gene: TRBV7-2; D gene: .; J gene: TRBJ2-7; CDR3 DNA: TGTGCCAGCAGCTTAGCGCGGGGCATATCCTACGAGCAGTACTTC; CDR3 protein: CASSLARGISYEQYF
clone size: .; V gene: TRBV7-3; D gene: .; J gene: TRBJ2-5; CDR3 DNA: TGTGCCAGCAGCCTCACAGGTGAAGAGACCCAGTACTTC; CDR3 protein: CASSLTGEETQYF
clone size: .; V gene: TRBV19; D gene: .; J gene: TRBJ2-6; CDR3 DNA: TGTGCCAGTAGTATAGATTGGATACGGCAGGAGGATACTGGGGCCAACGTCCTGACTTTC; CDR3 protein: CASSIDWIRQEDTGANVLTF
clone size: .; V gene: TRBV5-1; D gene: .; J gene: TRBJ1-4; CDR3 DNA: TGCGCCAGCAGCTTGGGTGCGGGGGGAACGGGTGAAAAACTGTTTTTT; CDR3 protein: CASSLGAGGTGEKLFF
clone size: .; V gene: TRBV7-2; D gene: .; J gene: TRBJ1-2; CDR3 DNA: TGTGCCAGCAGCTCCCCAGGAGGACGGTATGGCTACACCTTC; CDR3 protein: CASSSPGGRYGYTF
clone size: .; V gene: TRBV6-5; D gene: TRBD1; J gene: TRBJ2-5; CDR3 DNA: TGTGCCAGCAGTTACGGGCAGGGGGAAGGAGAGACCCAGTACTTC; CDR3 protein: CASSYGQGEGETQYF
clone size: once; V gene: TRBV19; D gene: .; J gene: TRBJ2-3; CDR3 DNA: TGTGCCAGTAGCGATACAGCAGATACGCAGTATTTT; CDR3 protein: CASSDTADTQYF
clone size: .; V gene: TRBV21-1; D gene: .; J gene: TRBJ1-5; CDR3 DNA: TGTGCCAGCAGCAAGTCGGACAGCTTGGTCGATTATCAGCCCCAGCATTTT; CDR3 protein: CASSKSDSLVDYQPQHF
clone size: .; V gene: TRBV5-8; D gene: TRBD1; J gene: TRBJ2-3; CDR3 DNA: TGTGCCAGCAGCTTGGACGGCAGGGGGCTGGTGGATACGCAGTATTTT; CDR3 protein: CASSLDGRGLVDTQYF
clone size: .; V gene: TRBV2; D gene: .; J gene: TRBJ1-2; CDR3 DNA: TGTGCCAGCAGCGGGACACGGGGCTACACCTTC; CDR3 protein: CASSGTRGYTF
clone size: .; V gene: TRBV6-2/TRBV6-3; D gene: TRBD1; J gene: TRBJ2-7; CDR3 DNA: TGTGCCAGCAGTCCCAGGACAGGGATCGGATACGAGCAGTACTTC; CDR3 protein: CASSPRTGIGYEQYF